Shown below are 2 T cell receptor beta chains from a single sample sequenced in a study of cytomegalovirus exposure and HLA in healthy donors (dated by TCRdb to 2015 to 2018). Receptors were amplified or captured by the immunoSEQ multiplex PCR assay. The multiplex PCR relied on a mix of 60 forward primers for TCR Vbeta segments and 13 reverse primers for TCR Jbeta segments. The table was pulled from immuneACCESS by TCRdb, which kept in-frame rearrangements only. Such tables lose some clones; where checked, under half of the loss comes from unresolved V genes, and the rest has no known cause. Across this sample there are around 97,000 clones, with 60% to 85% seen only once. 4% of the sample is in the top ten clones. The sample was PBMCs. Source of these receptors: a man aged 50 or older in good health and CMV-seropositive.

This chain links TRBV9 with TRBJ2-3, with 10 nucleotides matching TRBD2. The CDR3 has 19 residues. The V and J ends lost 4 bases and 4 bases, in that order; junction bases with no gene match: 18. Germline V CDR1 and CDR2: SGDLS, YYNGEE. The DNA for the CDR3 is TGTGCCAGCAGCACTCCCGGGACTGAGGAGCGGGAGGGCGCAGATACGCAGTATTTT. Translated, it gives CASSTPGTEEREGADTQYF.

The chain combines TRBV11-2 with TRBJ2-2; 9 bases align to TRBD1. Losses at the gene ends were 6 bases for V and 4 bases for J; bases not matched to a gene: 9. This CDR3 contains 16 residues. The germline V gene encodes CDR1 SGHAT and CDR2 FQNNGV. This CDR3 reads CASREVGQGVTGELFF. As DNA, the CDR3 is TGTGCCAGCAGAGAGGTGGGACAGGGTGTCACCGGGGAGCTGTTTTTT.